This T cell receptor (beta chain) was found in a study of cytotoxic CD8 clonotypes in ibrutinib-treated CLL. Produced via immunoSEQ multiplex PCR; TCRdb's table is partial and in-frame only. The table has about 160,000 clones, roughly four fifths seen once. V lost 2 bases and J 3 bases, leaving 23 bases between the germline ends. CDR1 is SQVTM, CDR2 ANQGSEA, per germline. The CDR3 runs to 19 residues. The sequence came from a human donor with chronic lymphocytic leukemia. Here the sequenced sample was PBMCs, taken after 24 months of ibrutinib treatment. This sequence joins TRBV29-1 and TRBJ1-6; D is uncertain. Here the CDR3 reads CSVEFRFKDRAHYNSPLHF. The CDR3 DNA reads as TGCAGCGTTGAATTCCGATTCAAGGACCGCGCGCACTATAATTCACCCCTCCACTTT.